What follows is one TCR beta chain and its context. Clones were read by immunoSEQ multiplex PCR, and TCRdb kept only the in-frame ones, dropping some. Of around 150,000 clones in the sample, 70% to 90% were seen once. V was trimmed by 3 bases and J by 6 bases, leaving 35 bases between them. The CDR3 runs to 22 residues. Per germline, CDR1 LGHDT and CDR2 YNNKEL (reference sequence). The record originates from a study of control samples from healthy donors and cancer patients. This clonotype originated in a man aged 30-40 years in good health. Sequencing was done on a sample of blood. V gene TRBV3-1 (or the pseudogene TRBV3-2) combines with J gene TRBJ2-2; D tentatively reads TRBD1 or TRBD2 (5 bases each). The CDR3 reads CASSQDSRWYHRDVRSAGELFF. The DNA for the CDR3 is TGTGCCAGCAGCCAGGATTCCAGGTGGTATCATCGGGACGTTAGGTCGGCCGGGGAGCTGTTTTTT.